The following is a TCR beta chain sequence with its context. The antigen remains unidentified. Germline assignment: CDR1 MGHDK and CDR2 SYGVNS. Trimming cost V 2 bases and J 7 bases, with 11 bases left between them. The CDR3 sequence is 13 residues long. The sample belongs to a study of graft-versus-host responses after intestinal transplantation. Whole-study results and caveats: Researchers found GvH clones in recipient marrow, and some showed up first in ileum or blood.

Profiled with immunoSEQ multiplex PCR; TCRdb holds only in-frame clones, not every one. The sample includes over 85,000 clones, about 93% of them seen just once. Sequenced here: unstimulated CD8+ T cells sorted from spleen or lymph node cells, sampled before intestinal transplant. The rearrangement links TRBV25-1 to TRBJ1-1; perhaps TRBD1 as D (6 bases). The clonotype was recovered from a human donor who received an intestinal transplant. The CDR3 spells CASSERGTLEAFF. The CDR3 DNA reads TGTGCCAGCAGTGAAAGGGGGACACTTGAAGCTTTCTTT.